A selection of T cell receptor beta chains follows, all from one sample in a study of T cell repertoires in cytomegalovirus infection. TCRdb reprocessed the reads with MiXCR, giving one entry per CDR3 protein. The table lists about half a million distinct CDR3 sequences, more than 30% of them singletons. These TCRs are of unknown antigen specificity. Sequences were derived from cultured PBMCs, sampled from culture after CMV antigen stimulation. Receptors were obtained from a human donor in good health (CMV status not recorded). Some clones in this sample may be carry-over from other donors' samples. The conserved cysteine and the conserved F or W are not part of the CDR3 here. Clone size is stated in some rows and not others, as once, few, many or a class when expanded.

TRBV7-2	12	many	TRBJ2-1	ASSLVPSSNEQF
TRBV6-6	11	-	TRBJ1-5	ASRQGVRQPQH
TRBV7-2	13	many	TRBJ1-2	ASSSYTTGPYGYT
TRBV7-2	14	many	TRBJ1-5	ASSLSGTARNQPQH
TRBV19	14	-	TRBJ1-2	ASSALEGQRYGGYT
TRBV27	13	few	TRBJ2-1	ASSWGLSSYNEQF
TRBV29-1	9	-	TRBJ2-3	SVLLGVTQY
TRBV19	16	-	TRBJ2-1	ASSAHGSGQVLYNEQF
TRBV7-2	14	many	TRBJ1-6	ASSSKTGGEGSPLH
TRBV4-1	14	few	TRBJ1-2	ASSRLYEGPNYGYT
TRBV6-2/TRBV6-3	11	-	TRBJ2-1	ATTRDSYNEQF
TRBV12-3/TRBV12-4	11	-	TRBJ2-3	ASNRLSTDTQY
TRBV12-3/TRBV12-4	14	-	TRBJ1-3	ASSPRGGLTGNTIY
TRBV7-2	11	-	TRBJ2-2	ASRPDPTGELF
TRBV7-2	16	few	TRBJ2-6	ASSLEGQGAPGANVLT
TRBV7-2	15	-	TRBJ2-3	ASSLDSGQGRGDTQY
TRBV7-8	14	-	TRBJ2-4	ASSLGGVLAKNIQY
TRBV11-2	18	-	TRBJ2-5	ASSLGKSGFPGLLVETQY
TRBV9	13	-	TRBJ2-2	ASGQRGTNTGELF
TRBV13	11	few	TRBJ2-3	ASSLGLGPLRY
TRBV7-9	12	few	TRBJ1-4	ASSQGQSHQKLF
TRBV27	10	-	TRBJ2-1	ASSLPFNEQF
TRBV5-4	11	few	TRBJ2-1	ASSPWTSDEQF
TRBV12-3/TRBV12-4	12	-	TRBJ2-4	ASSRGTSGNIQY
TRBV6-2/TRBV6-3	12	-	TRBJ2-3	ASSSKAGRDTQY
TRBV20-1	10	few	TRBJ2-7	SARLADYEQY
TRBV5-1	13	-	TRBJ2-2	ASSLGLAETGELF
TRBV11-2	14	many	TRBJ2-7	ASSLGTGGPTREQY
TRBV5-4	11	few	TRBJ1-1	ASSGQWNTEAF
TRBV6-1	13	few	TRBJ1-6	ASSPAWGKNSPLH
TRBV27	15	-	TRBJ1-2	ASSLLTGTGVNYGYT
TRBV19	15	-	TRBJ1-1	ASSKAGVAWVNTEAF
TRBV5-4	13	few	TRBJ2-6	ASSPEGPGANVLT
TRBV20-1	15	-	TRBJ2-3	SASRHGQGFGTDTQY
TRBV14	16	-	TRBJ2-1	ASSQDWTSGSSYNEQF
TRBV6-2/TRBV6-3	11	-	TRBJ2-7	ASSYQGLYEQY
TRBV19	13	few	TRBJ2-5	ASSFGQGWTETQY
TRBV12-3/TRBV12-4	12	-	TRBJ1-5	ASSPISGYQPQH
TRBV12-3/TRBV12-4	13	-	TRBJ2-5	ASSLDAGTQETQY
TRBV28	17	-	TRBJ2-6	ASRNPTRGHSQAANVLT